A single sample is the source of the 4 T cell receptor beta chains below, sequenced in a study of Ad26.COV2.S vaccination and SARS-CoV-2 variants. TCRdb keeps only in-frame clones here, not all; method: immunoSEQ multiplex PCR. Of more than 150,000 clones listed, approximately 90% are singletons. This material consisted of peripheral blood, taken after recovery from COVID-19. The receptors stem from a human donor who had recovered from COVID-19.

This clone was recorded a few times. The chain uses TRBV6-5 and TRBJ1-1; D is uncertain. Germline-derived CDR1 and CDR2 are MNHEY and SVGAGI. The CDR3 is 11 residues long. The germline V and J ends were trimmed by 8 bases and 8 bases, with 12 bases remaining between them. The CDR3 DNA reads as TGTGCCAGCCGGCGGCAATCGGAAGCTTTCTTT. As protein: CASRRQSEAFF.

The chain has TRBV2 and TRBJ2-1; no clear D gene. V gave up 6 bases and J gave up 0 bases, with 9 bases separating them. Germline CDR1 is SNHLY and CDR2 is FYNNEI. The CDR3 has 14 residues. The CDR3 region has the DNA TGTGCCAGCAGGGACCCTAGCTCCTACAATGAGCAGTTCTTC. Residues: CASRDPSSYNEQFF.

The chain combines TRBV3-1 (or the pseudogene TRBV3-2) with TRBJ2-7; no definite D call. From germline, CDR1 is LGHDT and CDR2 YNNKEL (reference sequence). Trimming took 4 bases from V and 2 from J, leaving 3 bases between them. CDR3 length: 11 amino acids. CDR3 bases: TGTGCCAGCAGCCCAACCTACGAGCAGTACTTC. Its protein product is CASSPTYEQYF.

The chain combines TRBV11-1 with TRBJ2-7, with no clear D. V was pared by 2 bases and J by 2 bases, with 10 bases between. This CDR3 is 14 amino acids long. The germline gives CDR1 SGHAT, CDR2 FQDESV (reference sequence). DNA of the CDR3: TGTGCCAGCAGCTTATTGGAGTTAGCCTACGAGCAGTACTTC. It codes for CASSLLELAYEQYF.